This T cell receptor beta chain came from a study of human T cells and chemical hapten exposure. Using its own MiXCR run on the RACE reads, TCRdb lists one record per CDR3 protein. The table includes approximately 84,000 distinct CDR3 sequences, 10% detected once. V shed 7 bases, J shed 2 bases, and the junction held 7 bases outside the gene matches. This CDR3 spans 15 amino acids. Germline V CDR1 and CDR2: MDHEN, SYDVKM. This clonotype was counted many times. Time point denoted: patch test 2, 6 weeks after DPC sensitization. Treatment meaning: therapeutic diphenylcyclopropenone sensitization with weekly scalp DPC.

The chain has TRBV28 and TRBJ2-3; 9 nucleotides agree with TRBD2. The source was whole blood, collected in connection with sensitization to the hapten diphenylcyclopropenone (DPC). This clonotype was sampled from a woman aged 30 to 39 with alopecia areata. Some clones in this sample may be carry-over from other donors' samples. CDR3 in amino acids: CASTLSGSYTDTQYF. For the CDR3, the DNA is TGTGCCAGCACCCTTAGCGGGAGTTACACAGATACGCAGTATTTT.